The 29 T cell receptor beta chains given below trace back to one sample, sequenced in a study of T cells after yellow fever vaccination. One entry per CDR3 protein results from TCRdb running MiXCR on the 5' RACE reads. The sample has 350,000 to 450,000 distinct CDR3 sequences; over 5% are singletons. The source material was PBMCs, sampled 5 days after the yellow fever booster vaccination. The receptors were gathered from a man younger than 45 who received the YFV17D yellow fever vaccine.

This clonotype was seen at least ten times. The CDR3 DNA reads TGCGCCAGCAGCAACAGCGGGAGGGGGGAAGAGACCCAGTACTTC. This sequence encodes CASSNSGRGEETQYF. This chain links TRBV5-1 with TRBJ2-5; TRBD2 agrees at 10 bases. The germline V gene encodes CDR1 SGHRS and CDR2 YFSETQ. The trim removed 4 bases at V and 3 bases at J, leaving 6 bases unmatched. The CDR3 totals 15 residues.

This clonotype came up a few times. The chain has TRBV13 and TRBJ2-3, with D possibly TRBD2 on 6 matching bases. In germline, CDR1 is PRHDT, CDR2 FYEKMQ (reference sequence). The CDR3 runs to 15 residues. The V end was cut by 8 bases, the J end by 10 bases, with 25 bases between. The chain's CDR3 is CASGEAHTPQLAQYF. The DNA for the CDR3 is TGTGCCAGCGGGGAGGCCCACACTCCACAACTTGCGCAGTATTTT.

This clonotype was picked up a small number of times. The chain joins TRBV5-4 to TRBJ2-1; the D gene is possibly TRBD1 (5 bases). Deletions cut 4 bases from V and 7 bases from J, with 24 bases between. Germline-derived CDR1 and CDR2 are SGHNT and YYREEE (reference sequence). CDR3 length: 17 residues. The CDR3 bases are TGTGCCAGCAGCCCTGAGAGACAGACCCGACCTGGGAATGAGCAGTTCTTC. This codes for CASSPERQTRPGNEQFF.

This clonotype was observed many times. The chain couples TRBV18 to TRBJ2-5, with D maybe TRBD1 (6 bases). Germline CDR1 reads KGHSH; CDR2 reads LQKENI. The CDR3 extends over 13 amino acids. Trimming shortened V by 4 bases and J by 5 bases, and 11 bases separated the two germline ends. The CDR3 protein is CASSLVGAETQYF. The CDR3 DNA reads TGTGCCAGCTCACTCGTGGGGGCGGAGACCCAGTACTTC.

V and J are TRBV14 and TRBJ2-3, with 7 bases lining up with TRBD1. The CDR3 contains 16 residues. V lost 1 base, J lost 3 bases, and 7 bases stayed unmatched. The germline gives CDR1 SGHDN, CDR2 FVKESK. The chain's CDR3 is CASSQVRGRRTDTQYF. Here the CDR3 DNA reads TGTGCCAGCAGCCAAGTTAGGGGGCGTAGGACAGATACGCAGTATTTT.

This clonotype was found a few times. The chain carries TRBV10-3 and TRBJ2-7, with 9 nucleotides matching TRBD1. This CDR3 has 16 residues. Germline CDR1 and CDR2: ENHRY and SYGVKD. The ends lost 3 bases at V and 5 bases at J; junction bases unmatched: 11. CDR3 loop: CAISDGSTGGADEQYF. Written as DNA, the CDR3 is TGTGCCATCAGTGACGGCAGTACAGGGGGCGCCGACGAGCAGTACTTC.

This clonotype was seen at least ten times. The chain links TRBV6-1 to TRBJ2-2; 11 nucleotides agree with TRBD2. This CDR3 spans 15 amino acids. Germline lookup yields CDR1 MNHNS and CDR2 SASEGT. Trimming took 6 bases from V and 1 from J; bases not matched to a gene: 1. CDR3: CASRLAGENTGELFF. The CDR3 DNA is TGTGCCAGCAGACTAGCGGGAGAGAACACCGGGGAGCTGTTTTTT.

This clonotype was counted a few times. The V and J genes are TRBV29-1 and TRBJ2-1; D remains unclear. The germline gives CDR1 SQVTM, CDR2 ANQGSEA. CDR3 length: 13 amino acids. Trimming stripped 5 bases from V and 6 bases from J, with 14 bases between. CDR3 in amino acids: CSVLISGGNEQFF. As DNA, the CDR3 is TGCAGCGTTTTGATATCAGGTGGCAATGAGCAGTTCTTC.

J is TRBJ2-1 and V is TRBV12-5, with 8 bases matching TRBD2. The CDR3 runs to 14 residues. Germline values: CDR1 LGHNT, CDR2 FRNRAP. Trimming at V came to 3 bases and at J to 4 bases, leaving 2 bases not matched to a gene. In DNA form, the CDR3 reads TGTGCTAGTGGTTTATCGGGGGGGTACAATGAGCAGTTCTTC. As protein: CASGLSGGYNEQFF.

This clonotype showed up just a few times. The rearrangement links TRBV7-6 to TRBJ2-4; D tentatively fits TRBD1 or TRBD2 (6 bases each). CDR1 is SGHVS, CDR2 FNYEAQ, per germline. The CDR3 runs to 15 residues. V was shortened by 5 bases and J by 6 bases, with 17 bases between the two germline ends. The CDR3 nucleotides read TGTGCCAGCAGCCCGCGGGACACCAACCTAAACATTCAGTACTTC. Protein: CASSPRDTNLNIQYF.

This clonotype was counted many times. As DNA, the CDR3 is TGTGCCAGCAGTGCTCGCGAGCCAACCTACTCTGGGGCCAACGTCCTGACTTTC. It codes for CASSAREPTYSGANVLTF. V is TRBV6-4 and J is TRBJ2-6; no definite D call. V was trimmed by 4 bases and J by 0 bases, leaving 16 bases between them. CDR1 MRHNA and CDR2 SNTAGT come from the germline V gene. This CDR3 has 18 amino acids.

This clonotype occurred a few times. V is TRBV4-3 and J is TRBJ1-6; 11 nucleotides agree with TRBD1. The CDR3 is 15 residues long. Germline V gives CDR1 LGHNA, CDR2 YSLEER. V dropped 1 base and J dropped 10; count of bases not matched to a gene: 3. CDR3 loop: CASSQGDRGGSPLHF. The CDR3 DNA is TGCGCCAGCAGCCAAGGGGACAGGGGGGGATCACCCCTCCACTTT.

The rearrangement uses TRBV2 and TRBJ2-3, with unresolved D. Trimming removed 0 bases at V and 8 bases at J, with 6 bases between. From germline, CDR1 is SNHLY and CDR2 FYNNEI. This CDR3 has 12 amino acids. DNA of the CDR3: TGTGCCAGCAGTGAAGCGCTTCCTACGCAGTATTTT. This sequence encodes CASSEALPTQYF.

This clonotype showed up many times. The chain is built from TRBV24-1 and TRBJ2-5, with D possibly TRBD1 on 5 matching bases. This CDR3 spans 14 amino acids. CDR1 and CDR2 from the germline V gene are KGHDR and SFDVKD. The V end lost 7 bases, the J end lost 2 bases, and 13 bases lay between the germline ends. The CDR3: CATSSWQGQETQYF. CDR3 nucleotides: TGTGCCACCAGCAGTTGGCAGGGACAAGAGACCCAGTACTTC.

Only a few counts were recorded for this clonotype. The chain links TRBV7-2 to TRBJ2-7, with TRBD2 as a possible D gene (6 bases). Trimming removed 4 bases at V and 3 bases at J, with 19 bases between. Germline-derived CDR1 and CDR2 are SGHTA and FQGNSA. The CDR3 is 16 amino acids. The CDR3 here is CASSSPAGSVVYEQYF. In nucleotides, the CDR3 is TGTGCCAGCAGCTCCCCGGCGGGGAGCGTTGTCTACGAGCAGTACTTC.

J is TRBJ2-2 and V is TRBV29-1; possible D gene TRBD2, 5 bases. The CDR3 has 14 residues. Germline V CDR1 and CDR2: SQVTM, ANQGSEA. Trimming took 4 bases from V and 4 from J, leaving 13 bases between them. CDR3 nucleotide sequence: TGCAGCGTTGTTTATCTTCGGGGCACCGGGGAGCTGTTTTTT. Translating gives CSVVYLRGTGELFF.

There are many counts of this clonotype. This chain uses TRBV18 with TRBJ2-1; 11 bases line up with TRBD2. This CDR3 is 19 amino acids long. The ends lost 3 bases at V and 3 bases at J; junction bases unmatched: 13. CDR1 is KGHSH and CDR2 is LQKENI in the germline V gene. The CDR3 reads CASSPVTTSGSFFYNEQFF. The CDR3, as DNA: TGTGCCAGCTCACCCGTTACAACTAGCGGGAGTTTCTTCTACAATGAGCAGTTCTTC.

The sample holds many counts of this clonotype. This chain links TRBV11-2 with TRBJ1-1, with 7 bases identical to TRBD1. Germline V gives CDR1 SGHAT, CDR2 FQNNGV. The length of the CDR3 is 15 residues. V shed 5 bases and J 0 bases; nucleotides not matched to a gene: 6. In DNA form, the CDR3 reads TGTGCCAGCAGCGGACAGGAGGCTCTGAACACTGAAGCTTTCTTT. This gives the protein CASSGQEALNTEAFF. Combining the CDR3 with reference TRBV11-2 and TRBJ1-1 gives the whole variable domain EAGVAQSPRYKIIEKRQSVAFWCNPISGHATLYWYQQILGQGPKLLIQFQNNGVVDDSQLPKDRFSAERLKGVDSTLKIQPAKLEDSAVYLCASSGQEALNTEAFFGQGTRLTVV.

The chain is built from TRBV7-2 and TRBJ2-1; unclear D gene. V was pared by 1 base and J by 0 bases, with 7 bases between. Germline V gene sequence: CDR1 SGHTA, CDR2 FQGNSA. The CDR3 totals 15 residues. In DNA form, the CDR3 reads TGTGCCAGCAGCTTAGGCCTAATCTCCTACAATGAGCAGTTCTTC. Its translation is CASSLGLISYNEQFF.

This clonotype was seen a few times. The CDR3 here is CSASPGPVDTEAFF. Written as DNA, the CDR3 is TGCAGTGCTAGTCCAGGGCCTGTGGACACTGAAGCTTTCTTT. The V and J genes are TRBV20-1 and TRBJ1-1; D might be TRBD1 (5 bases). This CDR3 region has 14 residues. Trimming pared 3 bases from V and 3 bases from J, leaving 14 bases between. The germline CDR1 and CDR2 sequences are DFQATT and SNEGSKA (reference sequence).

This clonotype appeared many times. V gene TRBV6-2 or TRBV6-3 combines with J gene TRBJ2-7, with D uncertain. From germline, CDR1 is MNHEY and CDR2 SVGEGT. Trimming pared 2 bases from V and 6 bases from J, leaving 20 bases between. The CDR3 sequence is 16 residues long. Here the CDR3 reads CASSYGTPSPPREQYF. CDR3 DNA sequence: TGTGCCAGCAGTTACGGTACGCCTTCCCCTCCACGCGAGCAGTACTTC.

The sample holds many counts of this clonotype. V usage is TRBV6-2 or TRBV6-3 and J usage is TRBJ2-1; 12 nucleotides match TRBD2. This CDR3 contains 16 residues. CDR1 is MNHEY, CDR2 SVGEGT, per germline. V trimming: 6 bases; J trimming: 10 bases; junction bases outside the gene matches: 13. In DNA, the CDR3 is TGTGCCAGCAGAATAAGGACCCTAGCGGGAGGGCAGGAGCAGTTCTTC. This gives the protein CASRIRTLAGGQEQFF.

V is TRBV9 and J is TRBJ2-1; maybe TRBD1 (5 bases). This CDR3 contains 13 residues. Germline V gene data show CDR1 as SGDLS and CDR2 as YYNGEE. Trimming removed 2 bases at V and 8 bases at J, with 11 bases between. CDR3 region: CASSVGREYEQFF. The DNA for the CDR3 is TGTGCCAGCAGCGTGGGCAGGGAATATGAGCAGTTCTTC.

This clonotype came up many times. The chain joins TRBV9 to TRBJ2-2, with D perhaps TRBD2 (7 bases). Germline lookup yields CDR1 SGDLS and CDR2 YYNGEE. V gave up 6 bases and J gave up 6 bases, with 18 bases separating them. CDR3 length: 15 amino acids. The CDR3 reads CASTPGGGDAGELFF. CDR3 nucleotides: TGTGCCAGCACCCCTGGGGGGGGCGACGCCGGGGAGCTGTTTTTT. Looking up the rest from reference TRBV9 and TRBJ2-2 gives the full variable domain: DSGVTQTPKHLITATGQRVTLRCSPRSGDLSVYWYQQSLDQGLQFLIQYYNGEERAKGNILERFSAQQFPDLHSELNLSSLELGDSALYFCASTPGGGDAGELFFGEGSRLTVL.

This clonotype appeared a few times. The chain has TRBV24-1 and TRBJ2-2, with a possible D match to TRBD1 (6 bases). CDR1 is KGHDR, CDR2 SFDVKD, per germline. This CDR3 has 13 amino acids. Trimming removed 9 bases at V and 0 bases at J, with 7 bases between. The CDR3 DNA reads as TGTGCCACCGGGACACCGAACACCGGGGAGCTGTTTTTT. It codes for CATGTPNTGELFF.

With regard to this clonotype: A much larger clone sits a single nucleotide away, making a read error possible. This CDR3 is CASSLGGLAGVSNEQSF. The CDR3 DNA reads as TGCGCCAGCAGCTTGGGGGGACTAGCGGGAGTATCAAATGAGCAGTCCTTC. This sequence joins TRBV5-1 and TRBJ2-1, with 14 bases fitting TRBD2. In germline, CDR1 is SGHRS, CDR2 YFSETQ. The CDR3 runs to 17 residues. The full variable domain, rest sourced from reference TRBV5-1 and TRBJ2-1, is KAGVTQTPRYLIKTRGQQVTLSCSPISGHRSVSWYQQTPGQGLQFLFEYFSETQRNKGNFPGRFSGRQFSNSRSEMNVSTLELGDSALYLCASSLGGLAGVSNEQSFGPGTRLTVL.

The chain is built from TRBV12-3 or TRBV12-4 and TRBJ2-1; a weak D match, TRBD1 (5 bases). CDR3 length equals 14 residues. V was clipped by 10 bases and J by 5 bases, with 18 bases between them. CDR3 region: CAICFQGSNNEQFF. The DNA for the CDR3 is TGTGCCATCTGTTTTCAGGGATCCAACAATGAGCAGTTCTTC.

The rearrangement joins TRBV4-2 to TRBJ1-2; no clear D gene. The CDR3 consists of 13 residues. Germline V gene data show CDR1 as LGHNA and CDR2 as YNFKEQ. Trimming pared 2 bases from V and 7 bases from J, leaving 11 bases between. In DNA, the CDR3 is TGTGCCAGCAGCCAATCCGGGGATTTTGGCTACACCTTC. It specifies CASSQSGDFGYTF.

This clonotype was counted ten times or more. CDR3 region: CASSSEGGEYF. For the CDR3, the DNA is TGTGCCAGCAGCTCGGAGGGAGGAGAGTACTTC. The chain is built from TRBV5-6 and TRBJ2-7; D might be TRBD2 (6 bases). The CDR3 runs 11 residues. From germline, CDR1 is SGHDT and CDR2 YYEEEE. Trimming shortened V by 3 bases and J by 11 bases, and 12 bases separated the two germline ends.